Below, 4 T cell receptor beta chains from the same sample are listed, as sequenced in a study of CD8 T cells in ankylosing spondylitis. Overall study results and limits: What seemed typical of ankylosing spondylitis blood was a TCR beta motif built from about 8 highly homologous variants.

No antigen has been identified for these receptors. TCRdb called the 5' RACE reads again in MiXCR, with one record for every CDR3 protein. Among hundreds of thousands of distinct CDR3 sequences listed, roughly 18% were seen once. The sequenced sample consisted of blood, either unsorted or a sorted T cell fraction (not recorded which). Every receptor here comes from a male donor with ankylosing spondylitis.

This rearrangement joins TRBV5-6 to TRBJ1-1, with 10 bases aligning to TRBD1. Germline lookup yields CDR1 SGHDT and CDR2 YYEEEE. J gave up 5 bases and V 4 bases, and 2 bases lay outside the gene matches. The CDR3 runs to 13 residues. CDR3 in DNA: TGTGCCAGCAGCGGACAGGGGGGTACTGAAGCTTTCTTT. Residues: CASSGQGGTEAFF.

In this sample, this clonotype turned up a few times. The chain uses TRBV4-2 and TRBJ1-1; no firm D call. With 2 bases removed from V and 0 bases from J, the gap between germline ends came to 4 bases. Germline CDR1 reads LGHNA; CDR2 reads YNFKEQ. The CDR3 loop spans 13 amino acids. The CDR3: CASSQRMNTEAFF. The CDR3 DNA is TGTGCCAGCAGCCAACGGATGAACACTGAAGCTTTCTTT.

The gene calls are TRBV20-1 and TRBJ2-3; the D gene is possibly TRBD1 (5 bases). The V gene lost 5 bases and the J gene lost 1 base, with 13 bases spanning the gap. This CDR3 comprises 14 residues. The V gene's germline CDR1 is DFQATT and CDR2 SNEGSKA (reference sequence). CDR3 in amino acids: CSAPSGHGTDTQYF. The CDR3 nucleotides are TGCAGTGCTCCCTCCGGACACGGCACAGATACGCAGTATTTT.

CDR3 sequence reads: CASTERGAQETQYF. The CDR3 nucleotides are TGTGCCAGCACCGAGCGGGGGGCCCAAGAGACCCAGTACTTC. The chain links TRBV13 to TRBJ2-5; 9 nucleotides match TRBD2. CDR1 is PRHDT, CDR2 FYEKMQ, per germline (reference sequence). V was pared by 7 bases and J by 1 base, with 4 bases of the junction left unmatched. This CDR3 comprises 14 residues. Complete variable domain (other parts from reference TRBV13 and TRBJ2-5): AAGVIQSPRHLIKEKRETATLKCYPIPRHDTVYWYQQGPGQDPQFLISFYEKMQSDKGSIPDRFSAQQFSDYHSELNMSSLELGDSALYFCASTERGAQETQYFGPGTRLLVL.